The 25 T cell receptor beta chains below were found in one sample sequenced in a study of blood T cell repertoires in COVID-19. TCRdb's table, derived via immunoSEQ multiplex PCR, lists solely in-frame clones and lacks some. The sample holds about 190,000 clones, under 90% seen once. The sample consisted of peripheral blood. The receptors were gathered from a man aged 35-49 years with acute or convalescent COVID-19.

J is TRBJ1-5 and V is TRBV29-1, with a weak D call TRBD1 (6 bases). Germline V gene lookup returns CDR1 SQVTM and CDR2 ANQGSEA. The CDR3 extends over 13 amino acids. Trimming shortened V by 6 bases and J by 2 bases, and 11 bases separated the two germline ends. CDR3 protein: CSVAGVGNQPQHF. CDR3 in DNA: TGCAGCGTGGCAGGGGTGGGCAATCAGCCCCAGCATTTT.

This clone appeared once. This chain connects TRBV6-6 to TRBJ2-7, with 7 bases fitting TRBD1. CDR3 length: 15 amino acids. Germline CDR1 is MNHNY and CDR2 is SVGAGI (reference sequence). V dropped 0 bases and J dropped 5; count of bases not matched to a gene: 7. The chain's CDR3 is CASSYSGTAANEQYF. DNA for the CDR3: TGTGCCAGCAGTTACTCTGGGACAGCGGCCAACGAGCAGTACTTC.

The chain joins TRBV28 to TRBJ2-4, with D tentatively TRBD1 (6 bases). V gave up 5 bases and J gave up 7 bases, with 12 bases separating them. This CDR3 has 13 residues. CDR1 is MDHEN, CDR2 SYDVKM, per germline. The CDR3 spells CASSLWTANIQYF. The CDR3 bases are TGTGCCAGCAGTCTTTGGACAGCGAACATTCAGTACTTC.

The chain employs TRBV11-3 and TRBJ2-1, with a possible D match to TRBD1 (6 bases). Germline V gene data show CDR1 as SGHNT and CDR2 as YENEEA. There are 15 residues in the CDR3. V shed 0 bases and J shed 8 bases, with 14 bases lying between them. Here the CDR3 reads CASSLDRGLRDEQFF. CDR3 nucleotides: TGTGCCAGCAGCTTAGACAGGGGTCTTCGGGATGAGCAGTTCTTC.

The V gene is TRBV11-2, the J gene TRBJ2-2; D uncertain. Germline CDR1 and CDR2: SGHAT and FQNNGV. Trimming left V 6 bases short and J 6 bases short, with 11 bases between. The CDR3 totals 13 residues. The CDR3, as DNA: TGTGCCAGCAGACCCCCCAGTTCCGGGGAGCTGTTTTTT. Translation: CASRPPSSGELFF.

The CDR3 protein is CASSLAGYYAGTTNTDTQYF. As DNA, the CDR3 is TGTGCCAGCAGCTTAGCGGGGTATTATGCCGGGACTACTAACACAGATACGCAGTATTTT. The rearrangement joins TRBV7-2 to TRBJ2-3, with 7 bases that match TRBD2. The junction had 17 bases not matched to a gene; V was cut back by 0 bases and J by 2 bases. This CDR3 has 20 amino acids. CDR1 is SGHTA and CDR2 is FQGNSA in the germline V gene.

The rearrangement joins TRBV27 to TRBJ2-1; 11 bases are a match to TRBD1. The CDR3 covers 15 residues. Germline CDR1 is MNHEY and CDR2 is SMNVEV (reference sequence). J was trimmed by 7 bases and V by 2 bases; bases with no gene match: 4. In DNA form, the CDR3 reads TGTGCCAGCAGTTTAGAGGGACAGGGGGGGAATGAGCAGTTCTTC. Protein sequence: CASSLEGQGGNEQFF.

The chain is built from TRBV5-1 and TRBJ2-1; D is undetermined. Germline V gene data show CDR1 as SGHRS and CDR2 as YFSETQ. Trimming removed 6 bases at V and 2 bases at J, with 9 bases between. This CDR3 is 13 amino acids long. This CDR3 reads CASNNAAYNEQFF. The CDR3 coding sequence is TGCGCCAGCAATAACGCAGCCTACAATGAGCAGTTCTTC.

The chain uses TRBV2 and TRBJ1-2; maybe TRBD1 (6 bases). Trimming cost V 2 bases and J 5 bases, with 15 bases left between them. Germline CDR1 is SNHLY and CDR2 is FYNNEI. The CDR3 covers 15 residues. CDR3 coding DNA: TGTGCCAGCAGTGAAAATACAGGGCCCGCTTATGGCTACACCTTC. It yields the protein CASSENTGPAYGYTF. Based on the CDR3 plus reference TRBV2 and TRBJ1-2, the full variable domain is EPEVTQTPSHQVTQMGQEVILRCVPISNHLYFYWYRQILGQKVEFLVSFYNNEISEKSEIFDDQFSVERPDGSNFTLKIRSTKLEDSAMYFCASSENTGPAYGYTFGSGTRLTVV.

This sequence joins TRBV6-5 and TRBJ2-3; weak D call: TRBD1 (6 bases). The germline V gene encodes CDR1 MNHEY and CDR2 SVGAGI. Deletions cut 7 bases from V and 3 bases from J, with 17 bases between. CDR3 size: 15 residues. The CDR3 loop is CASISRWGLTDTQYF. CDR3 DNA sequence: TGTGCCAGCATCTCTCGTTGGGGGCTGACAGATACGCAGTATTTT.

The chain uses TRBV18 and TRBJ2-1; unclear D gene. CDR3 length: 14 residues. V gave up 4 bases and J gave up 3 bases, with 10 bases separating them. In germline, CDR1 is KGHSH, CDR2 LQKENI. CDR3 amino acids: CASSRAAYYNEQFF. As DNA, the CDR3 is TGTGCCAGCTCACGGGCCGCGTACTACAATGAGCAGTTCTTC.

The count of this clone is one. DNA for the CDR3: TGTGCCAGCAGTAGGCTAGCGTCTGGAAACGAGCAGTTCTTC. This gives the protein CASSRLASGNEQFF. This rearrangement joins TRBV28 to TRBJ2-1, with D possibly matching TRBD2 (6 bases). V lost 5 bases to trimming and J lost 10 bases, with 18 bases between them. The CDR3 has 14 amino acids. Germline values: CDR1 MDHEN, CDR2 SYDVKM.

This chain connects TRBV18 to TRBJ1-1; perhaps TRBD1 as D (6 bases). Germline assignment: CDR1 KGHSH and CDR2 LQKENI. V lost 4 bases and J 3 bases, leaving 18 bases between the germline ends. The CDR3 totals 16 residues. The CDR3 DNA sequence: TGTGCCAGCTCACTACTTGGGGGGGCGACGGACACTGAAGCTTTCTTT. Residues: CASSLLGGATDTEAFF.

This sequence joins TRBV6-5 and TRBJ2-5; the D gene is possibly TRBD2 (6 bases). This CDR3 contains 14 residues. Looked up from germline, CDR1 is MNHEY and CDR2 is SVGAGI. V was shortened by 5 bases and J by 5 bases, with 15 bases between the two germline ends. The CDR3 reads CASSPTSLGETQYF. In DNA, the CDR3 is TGTGCCAGCAGTCCGACTAGTTTAGGGGAGACCCAGTACTTC.

The chain has TRBV24-1 and TRBJ2-3, with a weak D call TRBD1 (7 bases). The CDR3 loop spans 16 amino acids. V was trimmed by 2 bases and J by 2 bases, leaving 13 bases between them. From germline, CDR1 is KGHDR and CDR2 SFDVKD. The CDR3 coding sequence is TGTGCCACCAGTGATTCCGGAGGGGGCGCCACAGATACGCAGTATTTT. This translates into CATSDSGGGATDTQYF.

This chain links TRBV7-2 with TRBJ1-1, with 8 bases matching TRBD1. Unmatched junction bases numbered 8, after V lost 2 bases and J lost 9 bases. The CDR3 has 14 residues. Germline CDR1 is SGHTA and CDR2 is FQGNSA. The CDR3 reads CASSLWDRSSQAFF. For the CDR3, the DNA is TGTGCCAGCAGCTTATGGGACAGGTCCTCGCAAGCTTTCTTT.

The chain employs TRBV7-3 and TRBJ2-7, with a possible D match to TRBD2 (5 bases). Between the trimmed V and J ends, which lost 7 bases and 1 base, there was a span of 20 bases. The germline V gene encodes CDR1 SGHTA and CDR2 FQGTGA. The CDR3 runs to 16 residues. CDR3 nucleotide sequence: TGTGCCAGCAATATTGGTTCGGGTGGAGGATCCTACGAGCAGTACTTC. This codes for CASNIGSGGGSYEQYF.

The chain joins TRBV24-1 to TRBJ1-4; D is undetermined. The germline V and J ends were trimmed by 5 bases and 8 bases, with 5 bases remaining between them. The CDR3 has 11 residues. Germline V gene lookup returns CDR1 KGHDR and CDR2 SFDVKD. CDR3 residues: CATSGGEKLFF. In DNA, the CDR3 is TGTGCCACCAGTGGAGGGGAAAAACTGTTTTTT.

Notes on this clone: Within the sample, other DNA sequences also encode this same CDR3. The V call is TRBV7-2, the J call TRBJ2-7; 9 bases are shared with TRBD2. The V segment lost 3 bases and the J segment 4 bases; nucleotides outside the gene matches: 4. The CDR3 sequence is 14 residues long. From germline, CDR1 is SGHTA and CDR2 FQGNSA. In nucleotides, the CDR3 is TGTGCCAGCAGCTTTCAGCGGGGGGATTACGAGCAGTACTTC. Translated, it gives CASSFQRGDYEQYF.

The chain links TRBV7-9 to TRBJ2-5; D not certain. This CDR3 spans 11 amino acids. The germline V gene has CDR1 SEHNR and CDR2 FQNEAQ (reference sequence). Trimming cost V 1 base and J 9 bases, with 6 bases left between them. The CDR3 nucleotides read TGTGCCAGCAGCTTAGGGCCCCCCCAGTACTTC. This translates into CASSLGPPQYF.

The chain joins TRBV7-9 to TRBJ2-7, with D possibly being TRBD2 (7 bases). There are 15 residues in the CDR3. V was pared by 2 bases and J by 2 bases, with 13 bases between. Germline assignment: CDR1 SEHNR and CDR2 FQNEAQ (reference sequence). For the CDR3, the DNA is TGTGCCAGCAGCTTACTACGGGGGGCCGCCTACGAGCAGTACTTC. Amino acids: CASSLLRGAAYEQYF.

The chain is built from TRBV24-1 and TRBJ1-2; TRBD1 might be the D (6 bases). Germline assignment: CDR1 KGHDR and CDR2 SFDVKD. The CDR3 sequence is 14 residues long. V lost 3 bases and J 6 bases, leaving 13 bases between the germline ends. CDR3 in amino acids: CATSDTGFGNGYTF. The CDR3 DNA reads as TGTGCCACCAGTGATACAGGGTTTGGAAATGGCTACACCTTC.

The chain employs TRBV5-1 and TRBJ2-1, with TRBD2 identical over 9 bases. CDR3 length equals 17 residues. V lost 3 bases to trimming and J lost 8 bases; unmatched junction nucleotides: 15. Germline V gene data show CDR1 as SGHRS and CDR2 as YFSETQ. In DNA form, the CDR3 reads TGCGCCAGCAGCTCCGTCCCGGGACTAGCAGGAGTCGATGAGCAGTTCTTC. Translating it yields CASSSVPGLAGVDEQFF.

The table lists this clone with a count of one. V usage is TRBV10-3 and J usage is TRBJ2-7; 7 nucleotides match TRBD1. The CDR3 is 14 residues long. The V and J ends lost 5 bases and 5 bases, in that order; junction bases with no gene match: 9. Germline assignment: CDR1 ENHRY and CDR2 SYGVKD. The CDR3 sequence: CAISPDRLHHEQYF. The CDR3 DNA sequence: TGTGCCATCAGTCCGGACAGGCTGCACCACGAGCAGTACTTC.

This clone was seen only once. The rearrangement joins TRBV11-2 to TRBJ2-2, with no clear D. Between the trimmed V and J ends, which lost 5 bases and 7 bases, there was a span of 8 bases. From germline, CDR1 is SGHAT and CDR2 FQNNGV. The CDR3 is made up of 12 amino acids. CDR3 amino acids: CASSDILGELFF. The CDR3 DNA sequence: TGTGCCAGCAGCGATATACTCGGGGAGCTGTTTTTT. Filled out from reference TRBV11-2 and TRBJ2-2, the complete variable domain reads EAGVAQSPRYKIIEKRQSVAFWCNPISGHATLYWYQQILGQGPKLLIQFQNNGVVDDSQLPKDRFSAERLKGVDSTLKIQPAKLEDSAVYLCASSDILGELFFGEGSRLTVL.